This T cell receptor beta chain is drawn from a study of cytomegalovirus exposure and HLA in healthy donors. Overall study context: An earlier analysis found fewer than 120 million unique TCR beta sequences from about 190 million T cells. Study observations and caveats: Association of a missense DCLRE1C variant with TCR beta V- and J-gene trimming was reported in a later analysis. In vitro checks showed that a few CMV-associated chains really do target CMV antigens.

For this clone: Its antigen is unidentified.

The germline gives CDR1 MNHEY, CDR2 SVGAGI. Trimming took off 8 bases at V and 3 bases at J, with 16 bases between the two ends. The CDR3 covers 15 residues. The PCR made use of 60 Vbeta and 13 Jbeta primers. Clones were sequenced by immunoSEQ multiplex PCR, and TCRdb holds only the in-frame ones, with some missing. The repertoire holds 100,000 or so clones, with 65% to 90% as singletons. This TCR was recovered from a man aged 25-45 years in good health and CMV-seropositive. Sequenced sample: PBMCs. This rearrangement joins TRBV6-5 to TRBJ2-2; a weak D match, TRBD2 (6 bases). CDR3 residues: CASGPAGYDTGELFF. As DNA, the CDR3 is TGTGCCAGCGGCCCCGCGGGGTACGACACCGGGGAGCTGTTTTTT.